This entry lists 8 T cell receptor beta chains sequenced from one sample in a study of Ad26.COV2.S vaccination and SARS-CoV-2 variants. Treatment: 15 to 20 received Ad26.COV2.S at low or high dose, single or two shots; about 5 received placebo; per-sample allocation not given. Vaccine and placebo recipients were sampled on day 63 after the first injection. TCRdb's copy holds only in-frame clones and misses some; the assay was immunoSEQ multiplex PCR. The sample contains some 350,000 clones, around 84% of which appear only once. This specimen consisted of peripheral blood, obtained in a trial of Ad26.COV2.S vaccine versus placebo. The receptors were sampled from a person between 18 and 65 years old who received the Ad26.COV2.S COVID-19 vaccine or a placebo.

The V gene is TRBV7-8, the J gene TRBJ2-1, with TRBD2 matching over 11 bases. CDR1 SGHVS and CDR2 FQNEAQ come from the germline V gene. The CDR3 is 15 amino acids. After removal of 5 bases from V and 5 bases from J, the junction contained 5 bases not matched to a gene. CDR3 protein: CASSLGTSGNNEQFF. The CDR3 DNA reads as TGTGCCAGCAGCCTCGGGACTAGCGGAAACAATGAGCAGTTCTTC.

V usage is TRBV7-8 and J usage is TRBJ2-2; 9 bases agree with TRBD1. This CDR3 has 16 amino acids. Germline loops: CDR1 SGHVS, CDR2 FQNEAQ. The V segment lost 1 base and the J segment 2 bases; nucleotides outside the gene matches: 2. The CDR3 nucleotides read TGTGCCAGCAGCTTAGGGACAGGGGTAAACACCGGGGAGCTGTTTTTT. It encodes CASSLGTGVNTGELFF.

This chain uses TRBV5-1 with TRBJ2-3; D could derive from TRBD1 or TRBD2 (5 bases each). V was cut by 5 bases and J by 0 bases, with 13 bases left in between. There are 15 residues in the CDR3. CDR1 is SGHRS and CDR2 is YFSETQ in the germline V gene. This CDR3 reads CASRQEALSTDTQYF. CDR3 nucleotides: TGCGCCAGCAGACAGGAGGCGTTAAGCACAGATACGCAGTATTTT.

This chain links TRBV5-1 with TRBJ2-7; 9 bases align to TRBD2. This CDR3 is 15 amino acids long. Trimming removed 2 bases from V and 4 bases from J; junction bases left unmatched: 7. Germline values: CDR1 SGHRS, CDR2 YFSETQ. The CDR3 DNA reads TGCGCCAGCAGCTTCCCTAGCGGGAAGGAGTACGAGCAGTACTTC. Protein product: CASSFPSGKEYEQYF.

The rearrangement uses TRBV19 and TRBJ1-4; 8 nucleotides align to TRBD1. The CDR3 extends over 17 amino acids. Germline loops: CDR1 LNHDA, CDR2 SQIVND (reference sequence). With 1 base clipped from V and 4 bases from J, the junction kept 8 bases outside the gene matches. The CDR3: CASSIGQGAGRNEKLFF. The CDR3 DNA is TGTGCCAGTAGTATAGGGCAGGGGGCAGGGCGTAATGAAAAACTGTTTTTT.

The chain is built from TRBV29-1 and TRBJ2-5; tentatively, D is TRBD2 (6 bases). This CDR3 is 15 amino acids long. V was shortened by 4 bases and J by 4 bases, with 19 bases between the two germline ends. Germline V gene sequence: CDR1 SQVTM, CDR2 ANQGSEA. The CDR3 reads CSVARGTALGETQYF. DNA of the CDR3: TGCAGCGTTGCCCGGGGGACGGCCTTGGGAGAGACCCAGTACTTC.

This clone was counted once. The genes are TRBV18 and TRBJ1-1; D is undetermined. Germline V lookup: CDR1 KGHSH, CDR2 LQKENI. The CDR3 is 15 amino acids. V was shortened by 2 bases and J by 0 bases, with 10 bases between the two germline ends. CDR3 residues: CASSPKDGLNTEAFF. The CDR3 DNA follows: TGTGCCAGCTCACCAAAGGACGGATTGAACACTGAAGCTTTCTTT.

The chain joins TRBV7-2 to TRBJ2-3, with 11 bases identical to TRBD2. The CDR3 sequence is 14 residues long. J lost 11 bases, V lost 2 bases, and 6 bases had no gene match. Per the germline V gene, CDR1 is SGHTA and CDR2 is FQGNSA. The CDR3 protein is CASSLFGTSGQQYF. CDR3 DNA sequence: TGTGCCAGCAGCTTATTTGGGACTAGCGGCCAGCAGTATTTT.